Sequencing of this T cell receptor (beta chain) was carried out in a study of Ad26.COV2.S vaccination and SARS-CoV-2 variants. Repertoires were generated with immunoSEQ multiplex PCR, while TCRdb's copy carries only in-frame clones and drops some. This sample has 200,000 to 250,000 clones; roughly 90% occur once, and the top ten carry approximately 12%. Study-wide results and limits: Measurements of TCR breadth and depth may have given underestimates of the total T cell responses.

Germline V gene data show CDR1 as MGHDK and CDR2 as SYGVNS. The CDR3 consists of 14 residues. The V and J ends lost 4 bases and 4 bases respectively, with 13 bases between them. With respect to this clone: Its target is not known.

This sample's treatment: over 15 received Ad26.COV2.S at low or high dose, single or two shots; several received placebo; per-sample allocation not given. Each sample was drawn 63 days after the first injection (of vaccine or placebo). The source material was peripheral blood, sampled in a trial of Ad26.COV2.S vaccine versus placebo. This receptor was identified in a person between 18 and 59 years old who received the Ad26.COV2.S COVID-19 vaccine or a placebo. The gene calls are TRBV25-1 and TRBJ1-1, with a tentative D call TRBD1 (6 bases). As DNA, the CDR3 is TGTGCCAGCAGTGCTTACGGACAGAGCACTGAAGCTTTCTTT. Translated, it gives CASSAYGQSTEAFF.